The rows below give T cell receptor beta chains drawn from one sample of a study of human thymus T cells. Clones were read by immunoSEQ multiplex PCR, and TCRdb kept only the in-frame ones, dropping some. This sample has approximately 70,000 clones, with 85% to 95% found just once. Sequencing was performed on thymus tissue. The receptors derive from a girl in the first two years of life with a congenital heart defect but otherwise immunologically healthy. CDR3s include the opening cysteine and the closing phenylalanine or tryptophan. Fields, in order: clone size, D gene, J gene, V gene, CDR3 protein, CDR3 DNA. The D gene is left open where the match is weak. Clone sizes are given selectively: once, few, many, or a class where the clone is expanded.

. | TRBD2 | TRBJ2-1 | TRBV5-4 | CASSPGGTTEPYNEQFF | TGTGCCAGCAGCCCGGGCGGGACTACTGAACCTTACAATGAGCAGTTCTTC
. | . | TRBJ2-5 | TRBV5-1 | CASSLEGGPQETQYF | TGCGCCAGCAGCTTGGAGGGGGGTCCCCAAGAGACCCAGTACTTC
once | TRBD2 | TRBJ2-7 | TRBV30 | CAWSVAGRSSYEQYF | TGTGCCTGGAGTGTAGCGGGAAGGTCGTCCTACGAGCAGTACTTC
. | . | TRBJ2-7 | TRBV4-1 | CASSQDWRGREYEQYF | TGCGCCAGCAGCCAAGATTGGAGGGGGCGAGAATACGAGCAGTACTTC
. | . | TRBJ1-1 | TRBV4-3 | CASSQEGRDTEAFF | TGCGCCAGCAGCCAAGAAGGGCGGGACACTGAAGCTTTCTTT
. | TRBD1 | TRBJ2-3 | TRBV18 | CASSPKDRGDTDTQYF | TGTGCCAGCTCACCAAAGGACAGGGGAGACACAGATACGCAGTATTTT
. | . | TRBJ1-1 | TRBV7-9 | CASSLEGEAFF | TGTGCCAGCAGCTTAGAGGGGGAGGCTTTCTTT
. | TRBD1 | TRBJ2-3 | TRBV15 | CATSRAWTGGFRTDTQYF | TGTGCCACCAGCAGAGCCTGGACAGGGGGTTTCAGGACAGATACGCAGTATTTT
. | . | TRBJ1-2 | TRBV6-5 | CASSYSKLGEHGYTF | TGTGCCAGCAGTTACTCGAAATTAGGGGAGCATGGCTACACCTTC
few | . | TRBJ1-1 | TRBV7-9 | CASSFSWANTEAFF | TGTGCCAGCAGCTTTTCATGGGCGAACACTGAAGCTTTCTTT
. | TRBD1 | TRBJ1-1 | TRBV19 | CASSQQTGVMDTEAFF | TGTGCCAGTAGCCAGCAAACAGGGGTGATGGACACTGAAGCTTTCTTT
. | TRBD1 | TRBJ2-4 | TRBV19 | CASSNRQGAKNIQYF | TGTGCCAGTAGTAACCGACAGGGGGCCAAAAACATTCAGTACTTC
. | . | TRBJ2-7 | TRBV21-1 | CASSESGTGGFYEQYF | TGTGCCAGCAGCGAAAGTGGGACAGGGGGCTTCTACGAGCAGTACTTC
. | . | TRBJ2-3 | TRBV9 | CASSVGTGTDTQYF | TGTGCCAGCAGCGTAGGAACGGGAACAGATACGCAGTATTTT
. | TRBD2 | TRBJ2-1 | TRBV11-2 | CASSGTSGLSWFYNEQFF | TGTGCCAGCAGCGGGACTAGCGGACTCAGCTGGTTTTACAATGAGCAGTTCTTC
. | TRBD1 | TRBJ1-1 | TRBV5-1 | CASSSSTRQGNTEAFF | TGCGCCAGCAGCTCCTCCACCCGACAGGGGAACACTGAAGCTTTCTTT
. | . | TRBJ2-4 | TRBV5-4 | CASSLYSKLRPKNIQYF | TGTGCCAGCAGCTTGTACTCAAAACTCCGACCCAAAAACATTCAGTACTTC
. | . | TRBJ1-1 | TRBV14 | CASSQPGTEAFF | TGTGCCAGCAGCCAACCAGGGACCGAAGCTTTCTTT
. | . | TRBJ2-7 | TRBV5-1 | CASSPAGSSYEQYF | TGCGCCAGCAGCCCAGCCGGGTCCTCCTACGAGCAGTACTTC